Shown below are 30 T cell receptor beta chains from a single sample sequenced in a study of metastatic and nonmetastatic thyroid tumors. Patients were all untreated before their thyroid surgery. TCRdb redid the clone calls on the PCR reads using MiXCR. This sample has about 93,000 clones, with over 9.5% found just once. Specimen: blood. Receptors were obtained from a female donor with papillary thyroid cancer or a benign thyroid nodule (not recorded which). Some clones in this sample may be carry-over from other donors' samples.

This clone came up once. This chain's CDR3 is CASSLDRAVDTQYF. The CDR3 DNA reads as TGCGCCAGCAGCCTGGACAGGGCTGTGGATACGCAGTATTTT. This chain uses TRBV5-1 with TRBJ2-3; 8 nucleotides align to TRBD1. This CDR3 comprises 14 residues. The V and J ends lost 4 bases and 6 bases, in that order; junction bases with no gene match: 7. CDR1 is SGHRS, CDR2 YFSETQ, per germline.

This clone was counted only a few times. This sequence may be a read error, since a much larger clone differs from it by one base. Additional DNA sequences in this sample encode the identical CDR3. This rearrangement joins TRBV28 to TRBJ1-4; tentatively, D is TRBD1 (5 bases). The length of the CDR3 is 17 residues. Germline V lookup: CDR1 MDHEN, CDR2 SYDVKM. CDR3 nucleotide sequence: TGTGCCAGCAGTTTATTAGTCCGGGGAGGGGAGGATGAAAAGCTGTTTTTT. Protein sequence: CASSLLVRGGEDEKLFF.

The V call is TRBV11-2, the J call TRBJ1-2, with D hard to call. The V gene lost 1 base and the J gene lost 5 bases, with 11 bases spanning the gap. The germline CDR1 and CDR2 sequences are SGHAT and FQNNGV. CDR3 length: 14 residues. In DNA form, the CDR3 reads TGTGCCAGCAGCTTAGTGGGTCGGAATTATGGCTACACCTTC. As protein: CASSLVGRNYGYTF.

This clone showed up just a few times. V gene TRBV15 combines with J gene TRBJ2-2, with 9 bases aligning to TRBD2. CDR3 size: 17 residues. The ends lost 7 bases at V and 10 bases at J; junction bases unmatched: 19. CDR1 and CDR2 (germline): LNHNV, YYDKDF (reference sequence). The CDR3 nucleotides are TGTGCCACCACTACCGCGTCGGGACTAGCAACCACCTTGGAGCTGTTTTTT. It codes for CATTTASGLATTLELFF. The full variable domain, its missing parts supplied by reference TRBV15 and TRBJ2-2, is DAMVIQNPRYQVTQFGKPVTLSCSQTLNHNVMYWYQQKSSQAPKLLFHYYDKDFNNEADTPDNFQSRRPNTSFCFLDIRSPGLGDTAMYLCATTTASGLATTLELFFGEGSRLTVL.

In its sample, this clone was seen many times. CDR3 in DNA: TGTGCCAGCAGCTTTGGGACACCAGACTCTGGAAACACCATATATTTT. Its protein is CASSFGTPDSGNTIYF. The chain joins TRBV7-8 to TRBJ1-3, with D possibly TRBD1 on 6 matching bases. Per germline, CDR1 SGHVS and CDR2 FQNEAQ. Trimming pared 3 bases from V and 0 bases from J, leaving 12 bases between. This CDR3 has 16 amino acids. Together with reference TRBV7-8 and TRBJ1-3, the CDR3 gives the full variable domain: GAGVSQSPRYKVAKRGQDVALRCDPISGHVSLFWYQQALGQGPEFLTYFQNEAQLDKSGLPSDRFFAERPEGSVSTLKIQRTQQEDSAVYLCASSFGTPDSGNTIYFGEGSWLTVV.

There are many counts of this clone. This chain connects TRBV5-6 to TRBJ2-7; 7 bases map to TRBD1. CDR3 length equals 14 residues. Germline V gives CDR1 SGHDT, CDR2 YYEEEE. V shed 4 bases and J 2 bases; nucleotides not matched to a gene: 6. CDR3 DNA sequence: TGTGCCAGCAGCACGACGGGACAGACCTACGAGCAGTACTTC. It encodes CASSTTGQTYEQYF.

The table lists this clone with many counts. Here the CDR3 reads CASSVASGITSTDTQYF. Written as DNA, the CDR3 is TGTGCCAGCAGCGTAGCTTCCGGGATAACTAGCACAGATACGCAGTATTTT. This chain connects TRBV9 to TRBJ2-3; D possibly corresponds to TRBD2 (5 bases). Between the trimmed V and J ends, which lost 0 bases and 0 bases, there was a span of 14 bases. The length of the CDR3 is 17 residues. Germline lookup yields CDR1 SGDLS and CDR2 YYNGEE.

This clone was picked up many times. The rearrangement links TRBV20-1 to TRBJ2-1, with 14 bases identical to TRBD2. The CDR3 consists of 20 residues. Germline loops: CDR1 DFQATT, CDR2 SNEGSKA (reference sequence). With 0 bases clipped from V and 2 bases from J, the junction kept 12 bases outside the gene matches. CDR3 DNA: TGCAGTGCTAGAGATCTGTTTATGGGACTAGCGGGAGTCCCCTACAATGAGCAGTTCTTC. Encoded protein: CSARDLFMGLAGVPYNEQFF.

This clone was seen repeatedly, ten times or more. V usage is TRBV7-9 and J usage is TRBJ2-2, with D uncertain. Germline assignment: CDR1 SEHNR and CDR2 FQNEAQ (reference sequence). With 10 bases removed from V and 1 base from J, the gap between germline ends came to 16 bases. This CDR3 has 15 residues. The DNA of the CDR3 is TGTGCCACCCGTCCCGCCAGCAAGAACACCGGGGAGCTGTTTTTT. Translating it yields CATRPASKNTGELFF.

This clone showed up many times. This chain's CDR3 is CASARQGGYTF. The CDR3 coding sequence is TGTGCCTCCGCTAGACAGGGGGGCTACACCTTC. The rearrangement links TRBV30 to TRBJ1-2, with 8 positions matching TRBD1. CDR3 length: 11 amino acids. The junction had 6 bases not matched to a gene; V was cut back by 7 bases and J by 8 bases. CDR1 is GTSNPN and CDR2 is SVGIG in the germline V gene (reference sequence).

This clone was found many times. The gene calls are TRBV12-3 or TRBV12-4 and TRBJ2-1, with 7 bases lining up with TRBD2. CDR3 size: 14 residues. V lost 8 bases, J lost 3 bases, and 7 bases stayed unmatched. DNA for the CDR3: TGTGCCAGCGGCATCGGGGACTACTACAATGAGCAGTTCTTC. This codes for CASGIGDYYNEQFF.

In this sample, this clone turned up many times. The V call is TRBV7-2, the J call TRBJ2-7; D is tentatively TRBD1 or TRBD2 (5 bases each). This CDR3 has 14 residues. With 3 bases removed from V and 5 bases from J, the gap between germline ends came to 14 bases. The germline V gene has CDR1 SGHTA and CDR2 FQGNSA. The CDR3 protein is CASSFSGGSNEQYF. As DNA, the CDR3 is TGTGCCAGCAGCTTTTCTGGGGGAAGTAACGAGCAGTACTTC. The entire variable domain, with the rest obtained from reference TRBV7-2 and TRBJ2-7, is as follows: GAGVSQSPSNKVTEKGKDVELRCDPISGHTALYWYRQSLGQGLEFLIYFQGNSAPDKSGLPSDRFSAERTGGSVSTLTIQRTQQEDSAVYLCASSFSGGSNEQYFGPGTRLTVT.

This clone was picked up a small number of times. Possible read error: a much larger clone is one base away. The V and J genes are TRBV6-2 or TRBV6-3 and TRBJ2-6; no clear D gene. The germline V gene has CDR1 MNHEY and CDR2 SVGEGT. The V gene lost 2 bases and the J gene lost 5 bases, with 10 bases spanning the gap. CDR3 length: 15 residues. CDR3 sequence (DNA): TGTGCCAGCAGTTACGGCAGGACGTGGGCCAACGTCCTGACTTTC. Translating it yields CASSYGRTWANVLTF.

Concerning this clone: One end of the junction is discordant with germline, which a read error may explain. The chain couples TRBV6-2 or TRBV6-3 to TRBJ1-5, with TRBD1 identical over 9 bases. CDR3 length equals 20 residues. CDR1 and CDR2 from the germline V gene are MNHEY and SVGEGT. DNA for the CDR3: TGTGCCAGCAGTTACTCGACTGGGACAGGGTGCCGCGGTAGCGATCAGCCCCAGCATTTT. Translation: CASSYSTGTGCRGSDQPQHF.

In its sample, this clone was seen many times. This chain joins TRBV12-3 or TRBV12-4 and TRBJ2-1, with 11 bases lining up with TRBD2. V dropped 5 bases and J dropped 4; count of bases not matched to a gene: 7. The CDR3 sequence is 16 residues long. The CDR3 is CASSPATSGTYNEQFF. The CDR3 nucleotides read TGTGCCAGCAGTCCAGCGACTAGCGGGACTTACAATGAGCAGTTCTTC.

This clone was detected ten times or more. CDR3 DNA: TGCAGTGCTGCCCCCCTGGGGGGAGGGCCCCCAGATACGCAGTATTTT. This gives the protein CSAAPLGGGPPDTQYF. V gene TRBV20-1 combines with J gene TRBJ2-3, with 7 bases lining up with TRBD2. V gave up 5 bases and J gave up 4 bases; unmatched junction bases: 15. The germline V gene encodes CDR1 DFQATT and CDR2 SNEGSKA (reference sequence). The length of the CDR3 is 16 residues.

Ten or more counts support this clone. The chain uses TRBV19 and TRBJ2-3, with 7 bases aligning to TRBD2. CDR3 length: 16 residues. Per the germline V gene, CDR1 is LNHDA and CDR2 is SQIVND (reference sequence). With 6 bases clipped from V and 4 bases from J, the junction kept 13 bases outside the gene matches. The CDR3 reads CASSLLARAGPDTQYF. The CDR3 nucleotides read TGTGCCAGTAGCTTACTAGCGCGAGCGGGGCCAGATACGCAGTATTTT.

There are many counts of this clone. The CDR3 sequence is CASSPGKGNTIYF. The CDR3 nucleotides read TGTGCCAGCAGCCCAGGGAAGGGAAACACCATATATTTT. V gene TRBV12-3 or TRBV12-4 combines with J gene TRBJ1-3; a possible D gene is TRBD1 (5 bases). V shed 6 bases and J shed 4 bases, with 10 bases lying between them. The CDR3 spans 13 residues.

The table lists this clone with a few counts. A much larger clone differs from this one at a single base, so this may be a read error. The CDR3 region is CSANRDRGSQPQHF. The CDR3 nucleotides read TGCAGTGCTAACCGGGACAGGGGGAGTCAGCCCCAGCATTTT. This chain uses TRBV20-1 with TRBJ1-5; TRBD1 agrees at 11 bases. Germline-derived CDR1 and CDR2 are DFQATT and SNEGSKA (reference sequence). Trimming removed 4 bases from V and 6 bases from J; junction bases left unmatched: 5. This CDR3 is 14 amino acids long.

At least ten counts were recorded for this clone. DNA of the CDR3: TGTGCCAGCAGTGCAGTCGGGGACAATGAGCAGTTCTTC. Translated, it gives CASSAVGDNEQFF. This chain links TRBV25-1 with TRBJ2-1, with D tentatively TRBD2 (5 bases). The V gene's germline CDR1 is MGHDK and CDR2 SYGVNS. The CDR3 is 13 amino acids. V gave up 4 bases and J gave up 5 bases, with 9 bases separating them.

Ten or more counts support this clone. V usage is TRBV6-1 and J usage is TRBJ2-3; TRBD1 agrees at 10 bases. The CDR3 runs to 14 residues. In germline, CDR1 is MNHNS, CDR2 SASEGT. The ends lost 10 bases at V and 1 base at J; junction bases unmatched: 5. DNA for the CDR3: TGTGCCACCAAAGGGACAGGGGGCACAGATACGCAGTATTTT. This gives the protein CATKGTGGTDTQYF.

This clone showed up many times. The rearrangement joins TRBV18 to TRBJ1-5, with TRBD1 matching 12 bases. The CDR3 runs 16 residues. Germline values: CDR1 KGHSH, CDR2 LQKENI. The V segment lost 4 bases and the J segment 6 bases; nucleotides outside the gene matches: 7. The CDR3 sequence: CASSQTGTGGVQPQHF. CDR3 nucleotides: TGTGCCAGCTCACAGACCGGGACAGGGGGCGTTCAGCCCCAGCATTTT. The variable domain in full, completed from reference TRBV18 and TRBJ1-5, reads NAGVMQNPRHLVRRRGQEARLRCSPMKGHSHVYWYRQLPEEGLKFMVYLQKENIIDESGMPKERFSAEFPKEGPSILRIQQVVRGDSAAYFCASSQTGTGGVQPQHFGDGTRLSIL.

This clone has at least ten counts. This chain connects TRBV27 to TRBJ2-3, with unresolved D. Germline loops: CDR1 MNHEY, CDR2 SMNVEV (reference sequence). Trimming stripped 5 bases from V and 4 bases from J, with 13 bases between. The length of the CDR3 is 14 residues. The CDR3 sequence: CASSPLWSPDTQYF. CDR3 DNA sequence: TGTGCCAGCAGTCCACTGTGGTCCCCAGATACGCAGTATTTT.

This clone was counted many times. V and J are TRBV20-1 and TRBJ2-3; 7 nucleotides line up with TRBD1. V lost 7 bases, J lost 1 base, and 8 bases stayed unmatched. CDR3 length: 14 residues. The germline CDR1 and CDR2 sequences are DFQATT and SNEGSKA (reference sequence). The CDR3 sequence is CSVASGTGTDTQYF. Written as DNA, the CDR3 is TGCAGTGTAGCAAGTGGGACAGGCACAGATACGCAGTATTTT.

This clone was picked up many times. Other DNA sequences in this sample translate to the same CDR3. This chain uses TRBV12-3 or TRBV12-4 with TRBJ2-2; D ambiguous. The CDR3 spans 12 residues. V lost 1 base, J lost 9 bases, and 6 bases lay in between. CDR3: CASSLEVRELFF. The CDR3, as DNA: TGTGCCAGCAGTTTAGAGGTTAGGGAGCTGTTTTTT.

This clone was seen ten or more times. The rearrangement uses TRBV15 and TRBJ1-1, with TRBD1 as a possible D gene (5 bases). The CDR3 sequence is 14 residues long. Germline V CDR1 and CDR2: LNHNV, YYDKDF (reference sequence). The V gene lost 1 base and the J gene lost 3 bases, with 9 bases spanning the gap. CDR3 protein: CATSRVDTDTEAFF. CDR3 bases: TGTGCCACCAGCAGAGTGGACACTGACACTGAAGCTTTCTTT.

This clone was counted only a few times. The genes are TRBV6-1 and TRBJ1-2; D remains unclear. Germline values: CDR1 MNHNS, CDR2 SASEGT. The CDR3 runs to 14 residues. Trimming shortened V by 7 bases and J by 7 bases, and 19 bases separated the two germline ends. In DNA form, the CDR3 reads TGTGCCAGCATACCCGGAAGACCCGCGGGTGGCTACACCTTC. It codes for CASIPGRPAGGYTF.

This clone was seen repeatedly, ten times or more. V is TRBV12-3 or TRBV12-4 and J is TRBJ2-7; 9 bases agree with TRBD2. After removal of 6 bases from V and 6 bases from J, the junction contained 15 bases not matched to a gene. The CDR3 spans 16 residues. The CDR3 nucleotides are TGTGCCAGCAGACCTGCCCCTAGCGGGATGCCCTCCGAGCAGTACTTC. Its protein is CASRPAPSGMPSEQYF.

In its sample, this clone was seen many times. The rearrangement links TRBV7-2 to TRBJ2-1; TRBD1 aligns across 7 bases. The junction had 11 bases not matched to a gene; V was cut back by 6 bases and J by 9 bases. The CDR3 has 14 amino acids. CDR1 is SGHTA and CDR2 is FQGNSA in the germline V gene. The CDR3 DNA follows: TGTGCCAGCAGACGATCCGGGACAGAGGGTGAGCAGTTCTTC. Translating gives CASRRSGTEGEQFF. Variable domain in full (rest from reference TRBV7-2 and TRBJ2-1): GAGVSQSPSNKVTEKGKDVELRCDPISGHTALYWYRQSLGQGLEFLIYFQGNSAPDKSGLPSDRFSAERTGGSVSTLTIQRTQQEDSAVYLCASRRSGTEGEQFFGPGTRLTVL.

This clone was observed at least ten times. V is TRBV11-2 and J is TRBJ2-2; D is undetermined. Germline V gene data show CDR1 as SGHAT and CDR2 as FQNNGV. The CDR3 has 13 amino acids. V lost 5 bases, J lost 8 bases, and 12 bases lay in between. The CDR3 protein is CASSLLRLGELFF. The CDR3 bases are TGTGCCAGCAGCCTCCTCCGACTTGGGGAGCTGTTTTTT.